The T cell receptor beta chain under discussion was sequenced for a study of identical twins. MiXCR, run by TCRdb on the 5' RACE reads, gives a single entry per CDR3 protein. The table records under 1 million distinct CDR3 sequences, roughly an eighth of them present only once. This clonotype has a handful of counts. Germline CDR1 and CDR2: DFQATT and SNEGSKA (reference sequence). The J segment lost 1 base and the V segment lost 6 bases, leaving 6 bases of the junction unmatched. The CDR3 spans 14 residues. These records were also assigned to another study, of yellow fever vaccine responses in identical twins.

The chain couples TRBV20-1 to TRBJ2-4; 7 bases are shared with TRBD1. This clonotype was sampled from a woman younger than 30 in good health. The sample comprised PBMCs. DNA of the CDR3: TGCAGTGCAGGGGGCCGAAATGCCAAAAACATTCAGTACTTC. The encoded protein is CSAGGRNAKNIQYF.